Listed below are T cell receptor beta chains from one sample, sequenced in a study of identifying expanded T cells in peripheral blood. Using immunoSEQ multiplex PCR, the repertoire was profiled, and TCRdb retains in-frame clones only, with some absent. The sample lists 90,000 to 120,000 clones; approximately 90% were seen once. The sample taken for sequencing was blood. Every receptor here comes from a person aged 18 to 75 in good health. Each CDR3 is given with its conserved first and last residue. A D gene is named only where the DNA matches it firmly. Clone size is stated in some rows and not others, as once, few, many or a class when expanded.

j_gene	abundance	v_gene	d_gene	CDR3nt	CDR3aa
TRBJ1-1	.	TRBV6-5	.	TGTGCCAGCAGTTATGGGTCTATGAACACTGAAGCTTTCTTT	CASSYGSMNTEAFF
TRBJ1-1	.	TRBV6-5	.	TGTGCCAGCAGTTACCTCAGGCCCACAGAGAACACTGAAGCTTTCTTT	CASSYLRPTENTEAFF
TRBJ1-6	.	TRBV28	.	TGTGCCAGCAGTTTCCTCACCTATAATTCACCCCTCCACTTT	CASSFLTYNSPLHF
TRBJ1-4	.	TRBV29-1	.	TGCAGCGTTGGGTTCGGGTTATCTAATGAAAAACTGTTTTTT	CSVGFGLSNEKLFF
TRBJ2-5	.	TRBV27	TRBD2	TGTGCCAGCAGTCTCGGACTAGTTAGCGCGGAGACCCAGTACTTC	CASSLGLVSAETQYF
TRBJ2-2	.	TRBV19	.	TGTGCCAGTACTAAAGGGACTTCCTTGGGCACCGGGGAGCTGTTTTTT	CASTKGTSLGTGELFF
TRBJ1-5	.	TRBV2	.	TGTGCCAGCTCGGCGACTCATCAGCCCCAGCATTTT	CASSATHQPQHF
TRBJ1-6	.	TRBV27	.	TGTGCCAGCAGTTTACGGCCGGGGGGAAAAGGGTCACCCCTCCACTTT	CASSLRPGGKGSPLHF
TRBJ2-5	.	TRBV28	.	TGTGCCAGCGGGGTTTGGGAGACCCAGTACTTC	CASGVWETQYF
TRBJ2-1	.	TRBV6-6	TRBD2	TGTGCCAGCAGTCTAGCGGGGGTCGCGGGGAATGAGCAGTTCTTC	CASSLAGVAGNEQFF
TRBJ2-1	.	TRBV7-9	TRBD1	TGTGCCAGCACCCCCGTGGACAGGGGGCATTACAATGAGCAGTTCTTC	CASTPVDRGHYNEQFF
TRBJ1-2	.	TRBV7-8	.	TGTGCCAGCAGCGCCCGGGGCTCCTATGGCTACACCTTC	CASSARGSYGYTF
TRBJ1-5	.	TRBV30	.	TGTGCCTGGAGTCTCCTCGAAGGTCAGCCCCAGCATTTT	CAWSLLEGQPQHF
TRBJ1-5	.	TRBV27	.	TGTGCCAGCAGTCTGGGAAGGGCGACTCAGCCCCAGCATTTT	CASSLGRATQPQHF
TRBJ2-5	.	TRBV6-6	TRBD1	TGTGCCAGCAGTCCCCGACAGGGGCGAGAGACCCAGTACTTC	CASSPRQGRETQYF
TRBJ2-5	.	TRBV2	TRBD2	TGTGCCAGCAGTTGGACTAGCGGGGGGGTGTACCAAGAGACCCAGTACTTC	CASSWTSGGVYQETQYF
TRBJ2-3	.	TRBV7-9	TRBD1	TGTGCCAGCAGCGCGATGACAGGGGCGAACACAGATACGCAGTATTTT	CASSAMTGANTDTQYF
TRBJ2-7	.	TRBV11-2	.	TGTGCCAGCACCGTAGACAGAATCTCCTACGAGCAGTACTTC	CASTVDRISYEQYF
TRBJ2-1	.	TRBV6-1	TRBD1	TGTGCCAGCAGTGGTGATGGGACAGGGGGCCTCTATGAGCAGTTCTTC	CASSGDGTGGLYEQFF
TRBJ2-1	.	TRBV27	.	TGTGCCAGCAGTTTATTCGATTCCTACAATGAGCAGTTCTTC	CASSLFDSYNEQFF
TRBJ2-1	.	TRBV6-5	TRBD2	TGTGCCACCCGTATTAGCGGGGGGCGGTACAATGAGCAGTTCTTC	CATRISGGRYNEQFF
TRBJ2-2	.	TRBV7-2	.	TGTGCCAGCAGCTTAGTTTCAGGGGCGAACACCGGGGAGCTGTTTTTT	CASSLVSGANTGELFF
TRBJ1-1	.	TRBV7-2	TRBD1	TGTGCCAGCAGCTTAGTGACAGGGGGCGAAGCTTTCTTT	CASSLVTGGEAFF
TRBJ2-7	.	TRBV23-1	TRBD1	TGCGCCAGCAGTCGGACGAGTTTTCCGGGACAGACAGCCTACGAGCAGTACTTC	CASSRTSFPGQTAYEQYF
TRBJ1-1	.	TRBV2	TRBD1	TGTGCCAGCCGGGATCCTACAGGGGAAGGGGACACTGAAGCTTCCTTT	CASRDPTGEGDTEASF
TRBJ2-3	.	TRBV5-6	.	TGTGCCAGCAGCTTGGGGAGCTCCTATGATACGCAGTATTTT	CASSLGSSYDTQYF
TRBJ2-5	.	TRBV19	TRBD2	TGTGCCAGTAGTATAAAGATCGGGACTAGCTCCCAAGAGACCCAGTACTTC	CASSIKIGTSSQETQYF
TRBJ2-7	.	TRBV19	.	TGTGCCAGTAGTATCAGGCTAGGAGGGTATTACGAGCAGTACTTC	CASSIRLGGYYEQYF
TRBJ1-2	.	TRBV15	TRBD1	TGTGCCACCAGCAGAGATCACCAGGGGGGGCGCCCGGCTGGCTACACCTTC	CATSRDHQGGRPAGYTF
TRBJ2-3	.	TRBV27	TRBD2	TGTGCCAGCAGCTTACGACTAGCGGGGTACACAGATACGCAGTATTTT	CASSLRLAGYTDTQYF
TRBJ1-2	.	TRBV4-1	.	TGCGCCAGCAGCCCCATAGGCGGGACGACTCTTTATTTCGGGAGTGGCTACACCTTC	CASSPIGGTTLYFGSGYTF
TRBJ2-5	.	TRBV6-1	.	TGTGCCAGCAGTTATGCCAGTCAAGAGACCCAGTACTTC	CASSYASQETQYF
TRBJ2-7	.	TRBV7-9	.	TGTGCCAGCAGCCCATCGTACGAGCAGTACTTC	CASSPSYEQYF
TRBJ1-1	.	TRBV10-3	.	TGTGCCTCATGCAGCACGGAAAGCACTGAAGCTTTCTTT	CASCSTESTEAFF
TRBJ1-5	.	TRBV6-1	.	TGTGCCAGCAGCACCCAGGGATTACCCCAGCATTTT	CASSTQGLPQHF
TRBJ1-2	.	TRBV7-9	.	TGTGCCAGCAGCCCCCAAGGTACAGGGAATGGCTACACCTTC	CASSPQGTGNGYTF
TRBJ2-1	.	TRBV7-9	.	TGTGCCAGCAGCTTCGGGGACACCTCGAGGGGTGAGCAGTTCTTC	CASSFGDTSRGEQFF
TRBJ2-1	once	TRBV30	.	.	CAWAGGNEQLF
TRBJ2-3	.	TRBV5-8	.	TGTGCCAGCAGCTTGGTAGTAACACAACCGCAGTATTTT	CASSLVVTQPQYF
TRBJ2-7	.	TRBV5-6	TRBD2	TGTGCCAGCAGCTTTCCGAGCGGGGGTCGGAGGACATTC	CASSFPSGGRRTF
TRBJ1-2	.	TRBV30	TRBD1	TGTGCCTGGAGTCCCACGACAGGGATGGGCTACACCTTC	CAWSPTTGMGYTF
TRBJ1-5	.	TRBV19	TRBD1	TGTGCCAGTAGTCGGACGGGTGGACAGGGTTATCAGCCCCAGCATTTT	CASSRTGGQGYQPQHF
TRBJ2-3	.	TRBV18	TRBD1	TGTGCCAGCTCACCGGGACAGGGCACCCTCACAGATACGCAGTATTTT	CASSPGQGTLTDTQYF
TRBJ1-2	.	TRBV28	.	TGTGCCAGCAGTTTGGACACCCGCTATGGCTACACCTTC	CASSLDTRYGYTF
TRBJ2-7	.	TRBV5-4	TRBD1	TGTGCCAGCAGCTTGGGAGGGGGCGCGGGCTACGAGCAGTACTTC	CASSLGGGAGYEQYF